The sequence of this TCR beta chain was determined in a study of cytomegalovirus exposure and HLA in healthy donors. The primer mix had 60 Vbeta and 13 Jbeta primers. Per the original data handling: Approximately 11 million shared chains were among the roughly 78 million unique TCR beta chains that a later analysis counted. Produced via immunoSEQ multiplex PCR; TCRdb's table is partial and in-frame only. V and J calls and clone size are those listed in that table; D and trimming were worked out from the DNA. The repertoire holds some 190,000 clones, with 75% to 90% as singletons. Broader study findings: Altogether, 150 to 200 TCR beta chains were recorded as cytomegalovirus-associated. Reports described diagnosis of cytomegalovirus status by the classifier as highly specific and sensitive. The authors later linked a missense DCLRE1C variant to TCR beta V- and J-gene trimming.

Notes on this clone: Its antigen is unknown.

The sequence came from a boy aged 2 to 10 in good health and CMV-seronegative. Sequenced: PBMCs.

The CDR3 loop is CASRGTAEAYEQYF. Here the CDR3 DNA reads TGTGCCAGCAGGGGGACAGCCGAGGCCTACGAGCAGTACTTC. The chain links TRBV7-9 to TRBJ2-7, with 7 bases that match TRBD1. This CDR3 spans 14 amino acids. Losses at the gene ends were 6 bases for V and 2 bases for J; bases not matched to a gene: 7. Germline V gene sequence: CDR1 SEHNR, CDR2 FQNEAQ (reference sequence).